Here is one T cell receptor (beta chain) with its context. What it recognizes is unknown. PCR involved 60 Vbeta and 13 Jbeta primers. Produced via immunoSEQ multiplex PCR; TCRdb's table is partial and in-frame only. The sample carries some 95,000 clones, under 75% recorded once. The data were obtained in a study of cytomegalovirus exposure and HLA in healthy donors. Study results and caveats: Productive rates of about 90% or about 30% were seen for most TCR beta V segments in an earlier analysis.

V gave up 6 bases and J gave up 10 bases, with 13 bases separating them. Germline V gene data show CDR1 as LNHDA and CDR2 as SQIVND (reference sequence). The CDR3 sequence is 13 residues long. The chain combines TRBV19 with TRBJ1-6; tentatively, D is TRBD1 (5 bases). This TCR was sampled from a female donor in good health and CMV-seronegative. The sequenced sample was PBMCs. The CDR3 sequence is CASSTGHRSPLHF. The CDR3 DNA reads as TGTGCCAGTAGCACAGGTCACAGGTCACCCCTCCACTTT.